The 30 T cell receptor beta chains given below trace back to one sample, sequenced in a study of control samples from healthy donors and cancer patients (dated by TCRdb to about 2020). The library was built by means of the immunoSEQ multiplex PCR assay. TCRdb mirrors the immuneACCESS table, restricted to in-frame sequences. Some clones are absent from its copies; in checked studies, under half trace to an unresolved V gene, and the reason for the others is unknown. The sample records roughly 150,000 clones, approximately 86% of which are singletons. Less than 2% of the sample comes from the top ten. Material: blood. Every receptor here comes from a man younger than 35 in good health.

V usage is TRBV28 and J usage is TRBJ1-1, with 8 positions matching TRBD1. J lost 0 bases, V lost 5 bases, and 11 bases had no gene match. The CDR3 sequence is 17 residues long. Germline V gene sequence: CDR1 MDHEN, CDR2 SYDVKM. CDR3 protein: CASSPRTGRGLNTEAFF. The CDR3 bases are TGTGCCAGCAGTCCCCGGACAGGGCGGGGGTTGAACACTGAAGCTTTCTTT. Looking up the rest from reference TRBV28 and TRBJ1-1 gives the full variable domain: DVKVTQSSRYLVKRTGEKVFLECVQDMDHENMFWYRQDPGLGLRLIYFSYDVKMKEKGDIPEGYSVSREKKERFSLILESASTNQTSMYLCASSPRTGRGLNTEAFFGQGTRLTVV.

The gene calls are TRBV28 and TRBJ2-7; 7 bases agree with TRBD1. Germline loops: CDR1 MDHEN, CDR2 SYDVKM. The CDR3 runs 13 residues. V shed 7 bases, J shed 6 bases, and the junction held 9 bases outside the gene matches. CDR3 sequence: CASNPDRAGEQYF. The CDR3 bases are TGTGCCAGCAATCCCGACAGGGCAGGCGAGCAGTACTTC.

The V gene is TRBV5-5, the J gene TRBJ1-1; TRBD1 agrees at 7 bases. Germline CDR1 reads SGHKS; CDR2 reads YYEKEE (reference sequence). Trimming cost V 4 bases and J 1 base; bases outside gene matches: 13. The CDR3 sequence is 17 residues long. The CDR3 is CASSTVGTDRRNTEAFF. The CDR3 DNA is TGTGCCAGCAGCACAGTTGGGACGGACAGGCGGAACACTGAAGCTTTCTTT.

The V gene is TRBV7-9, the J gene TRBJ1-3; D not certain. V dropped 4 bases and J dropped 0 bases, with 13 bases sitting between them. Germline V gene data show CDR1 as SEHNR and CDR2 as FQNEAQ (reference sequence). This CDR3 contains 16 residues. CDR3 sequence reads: CASSSPGTHSGNTIYF. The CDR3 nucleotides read TGTGCCAGCAGCTCCCCCGGCACACACTCTGGAAACACCATATATTTT.

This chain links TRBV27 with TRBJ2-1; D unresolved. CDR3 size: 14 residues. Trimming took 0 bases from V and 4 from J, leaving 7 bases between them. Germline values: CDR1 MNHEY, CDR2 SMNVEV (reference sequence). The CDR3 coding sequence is TGTGCCAGCAGTTTATCGGGCATTTACAATGAGCAGTTCTTC. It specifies CASSLSGIYNEQFF.

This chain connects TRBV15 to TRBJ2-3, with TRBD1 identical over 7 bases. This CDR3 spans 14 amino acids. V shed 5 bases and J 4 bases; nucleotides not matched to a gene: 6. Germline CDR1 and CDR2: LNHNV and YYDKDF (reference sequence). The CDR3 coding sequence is TGTGCCACCAGCGTCAGACAGGGTGCAGATACGCAGTATTTT. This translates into CATSVRQGADTQYF.

Written as DNA, the CDR3 is TGTGCCAGCAGTGTGGGACAGGGGGTGCCCTACGAGCAGTACTTC. Translated: CASSVGQGVPYEQYF. V and J are TRBV28 and TRBJ2-7; 11 bases agree with TRBD1. The V gene's germline CDR1 is MDHEN and CDR2 SYDVKM. The CDR3 is 15 amino acids. After removal of 5 bases from V and 2 bases from J, the junction contained 5 bases not matched to a gene.

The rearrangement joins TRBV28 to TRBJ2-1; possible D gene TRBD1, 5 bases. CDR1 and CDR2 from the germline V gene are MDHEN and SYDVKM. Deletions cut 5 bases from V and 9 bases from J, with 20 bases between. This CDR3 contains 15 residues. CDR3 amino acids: CASSVDRALFGEQFF. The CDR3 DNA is TGTGCCAGCAGTGTCGACAGAGCGCTTTTCGGTGAGCAGTTCTTC.

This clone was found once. As DNA, the CDR3 is TGCGCCAGCAGACAGACGCTAGCGGGGGGTCTATACAATGAGCAGTTCTTC. Amino acids: CASRQTLAGGLYNEQFF. V usage is TRBV5-1 and J usage is TRBJ2-1, with 11 positions matching TRBD2. Trimming cost V 5 bases and J 4 bases; bases outside gene matches: 11. Germline V gene data show CDR1 as SGHRS and CDR2 as YFSETQ. The CDR3 has 17 amino acids.

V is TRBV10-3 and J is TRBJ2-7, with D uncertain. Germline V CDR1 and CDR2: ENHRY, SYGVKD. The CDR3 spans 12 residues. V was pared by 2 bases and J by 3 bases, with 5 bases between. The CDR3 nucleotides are TGTGCCATCAGTGAGAACAGCTACGAGCAGTACTTC. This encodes CAISENSYEQYF.

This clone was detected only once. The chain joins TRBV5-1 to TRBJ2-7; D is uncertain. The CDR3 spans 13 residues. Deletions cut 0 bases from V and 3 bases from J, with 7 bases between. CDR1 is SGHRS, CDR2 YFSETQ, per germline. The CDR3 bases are TGCGCCAGCAGCTTGGAGCGTATCTACGAGCAGTACTTC. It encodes CASSLERIYEQYF.

The CDR3 loop reads CASSLAFSIHGYTF. The CDR3 DNA sequence: TGTGCCAGCAGCTTAGCTTTTTCAATCCATGGCTACACCTTC. V is TRBV7-2 and J is TRBJ1-2; D is unclear. CDR3 length equals 14 residues. The germline gives CDR1 SGHTA, CDR2 FQGNSA. V was trimmed by 0 bases and J by 6 bases, leaving 11 bases between them.

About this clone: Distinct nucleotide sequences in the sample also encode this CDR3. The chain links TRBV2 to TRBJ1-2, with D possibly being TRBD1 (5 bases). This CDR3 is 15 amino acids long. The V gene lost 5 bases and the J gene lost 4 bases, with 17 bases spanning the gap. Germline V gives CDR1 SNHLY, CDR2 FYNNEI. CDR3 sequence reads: CASSLGQGGRYGYTF. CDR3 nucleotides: TGTGCCAGCAGTCTGGGGCAGGGAGGCCGCTATGGCTACACCTTC.

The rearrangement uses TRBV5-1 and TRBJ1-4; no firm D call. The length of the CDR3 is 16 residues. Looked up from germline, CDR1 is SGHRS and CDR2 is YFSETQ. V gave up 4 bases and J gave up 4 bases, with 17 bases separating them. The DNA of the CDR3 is TGCGCCAGCAGCCCGGATGTGGTTCCTCTTAATGAAAAACTGTTTTTT. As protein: CASSPDVVPLNEKLFF.

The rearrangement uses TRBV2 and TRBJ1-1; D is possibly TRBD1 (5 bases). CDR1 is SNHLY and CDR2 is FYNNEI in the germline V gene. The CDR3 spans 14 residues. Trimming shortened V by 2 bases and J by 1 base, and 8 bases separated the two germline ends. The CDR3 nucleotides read TGTGCCAGCAGTGAAAGGGACCGGAACACTGAAGCTTTCTTT. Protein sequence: CASSERDRNTEAFF. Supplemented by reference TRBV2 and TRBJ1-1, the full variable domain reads EPEVTQTPSHQVTQMGQEVILRCVPISNHLYFYWYRQILGQKVEFLVSFYNNEISEKSEIFDDQFSVERPDGSNFTLKIRSTKLEDSAMYFCASSERDRNTEAFFGQGTRLTVV.

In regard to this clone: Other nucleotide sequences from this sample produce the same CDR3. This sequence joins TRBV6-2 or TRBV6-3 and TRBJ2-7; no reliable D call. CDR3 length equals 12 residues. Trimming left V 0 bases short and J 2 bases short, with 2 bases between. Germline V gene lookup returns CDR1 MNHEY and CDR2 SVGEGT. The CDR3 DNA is TGTGCCAGCAGTTACTCGGCCTACGAGCAGTACTTC. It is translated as CASSYSAYEQYF.

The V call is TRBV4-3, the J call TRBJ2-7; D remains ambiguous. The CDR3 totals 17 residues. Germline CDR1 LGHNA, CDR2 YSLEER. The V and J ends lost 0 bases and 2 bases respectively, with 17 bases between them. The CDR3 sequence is CASSQEEQTLGAYEQYF. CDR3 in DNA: TGCGCCAGCAGCCAAGAGGAACAGACCCTTGGCGCCTACGAGCAGTACTTC.

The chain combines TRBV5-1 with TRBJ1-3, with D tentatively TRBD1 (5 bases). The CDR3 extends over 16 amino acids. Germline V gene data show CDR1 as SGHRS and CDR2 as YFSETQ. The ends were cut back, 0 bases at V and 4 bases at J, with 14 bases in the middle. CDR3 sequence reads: CASSLEPQGSGNTIYF. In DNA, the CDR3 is TGCGCCAGCAGCTTGGAACCCCAGGGCTCCGGAAACACCATATATTTT.

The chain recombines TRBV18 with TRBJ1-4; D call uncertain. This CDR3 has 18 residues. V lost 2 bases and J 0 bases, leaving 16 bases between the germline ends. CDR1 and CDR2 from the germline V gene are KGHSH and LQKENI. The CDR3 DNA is TGTGCCAGCTCACCATCCGGCCAGGCGCTTGCAACTAATGAAAAACTGTTTTTT. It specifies CASSPSGQALATNEKLFF.

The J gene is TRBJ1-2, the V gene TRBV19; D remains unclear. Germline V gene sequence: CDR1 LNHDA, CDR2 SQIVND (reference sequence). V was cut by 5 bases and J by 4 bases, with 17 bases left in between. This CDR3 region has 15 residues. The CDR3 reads CASSPQLSNLYGYTF. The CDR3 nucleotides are TGTGCCAGTAGTCCCCAACTAAGTAACCTCTATGGCTACACCTTC.

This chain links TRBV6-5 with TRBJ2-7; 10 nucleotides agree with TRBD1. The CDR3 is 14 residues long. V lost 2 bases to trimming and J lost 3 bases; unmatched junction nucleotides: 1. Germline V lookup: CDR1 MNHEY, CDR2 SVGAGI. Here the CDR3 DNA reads TGTGCCAGCAGTTACAGGGACAGGGGCTACGAGCAGTACTTC. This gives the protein CASSYRDRGYEQYF.

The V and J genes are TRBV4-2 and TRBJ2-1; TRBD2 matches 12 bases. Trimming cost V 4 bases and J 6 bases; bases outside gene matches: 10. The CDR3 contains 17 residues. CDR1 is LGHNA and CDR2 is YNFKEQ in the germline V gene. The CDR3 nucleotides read TGTGCCAGCAGCCCCCGAAACCTAGCGGGGGGGCCCAATGAGCAGTTCTTC. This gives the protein CASSPRNLAGGPNEQFF.

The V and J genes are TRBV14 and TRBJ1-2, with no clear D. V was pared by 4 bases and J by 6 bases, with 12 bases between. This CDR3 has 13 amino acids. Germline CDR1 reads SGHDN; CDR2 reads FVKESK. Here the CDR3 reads CASSPNRGNGYTF. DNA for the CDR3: TGTGCCAGCAGCCCAAATCGAGGGAATGGCTACACCTTC.

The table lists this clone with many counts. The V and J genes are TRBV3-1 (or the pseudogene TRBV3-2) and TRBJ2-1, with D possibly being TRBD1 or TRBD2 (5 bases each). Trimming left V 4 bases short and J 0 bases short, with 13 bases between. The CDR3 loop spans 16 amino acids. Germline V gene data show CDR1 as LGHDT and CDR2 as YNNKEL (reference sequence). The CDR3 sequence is CASSPGRLSSYNEQFF. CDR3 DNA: TGTGCCAGCAGCCCGGGACGTTTAAGCTCCTACAATGAGCAGTTCTTC.

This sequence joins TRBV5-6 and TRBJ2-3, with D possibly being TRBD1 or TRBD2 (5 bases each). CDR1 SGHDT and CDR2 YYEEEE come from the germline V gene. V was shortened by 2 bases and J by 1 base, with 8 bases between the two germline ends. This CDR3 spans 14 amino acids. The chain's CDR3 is CASSFRDGTDTQYF. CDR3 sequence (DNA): TGTGCCAGCAGCTTCCGGGACGGCACAGATACGCAGTATTTT.

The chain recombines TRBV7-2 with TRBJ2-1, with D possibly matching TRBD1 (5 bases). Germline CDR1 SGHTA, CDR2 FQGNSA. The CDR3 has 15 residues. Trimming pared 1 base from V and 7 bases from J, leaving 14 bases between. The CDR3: CASSLGGGAQNEQFF. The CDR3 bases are TGTGCCAGCAGCTTAGGAGGTGGGGCTCAGAATGAGCAGTTCTTC.

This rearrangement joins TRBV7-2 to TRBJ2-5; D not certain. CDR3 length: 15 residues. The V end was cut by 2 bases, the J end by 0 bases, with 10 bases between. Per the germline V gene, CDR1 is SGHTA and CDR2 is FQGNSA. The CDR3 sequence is CASSLRARYQETQYF. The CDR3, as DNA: TGTGCCAGCAGCTTAAGGGCGAGGTACCAAGAGACCCAGTACTTC.

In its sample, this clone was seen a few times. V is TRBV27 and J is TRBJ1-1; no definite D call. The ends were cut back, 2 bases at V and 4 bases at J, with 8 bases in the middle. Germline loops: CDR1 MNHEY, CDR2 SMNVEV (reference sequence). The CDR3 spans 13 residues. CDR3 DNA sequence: TGTGCCAGCAGTTTAAGGCCGACCACTGAAGCTTTCTTT. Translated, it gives CASSLRPTTEAFF.

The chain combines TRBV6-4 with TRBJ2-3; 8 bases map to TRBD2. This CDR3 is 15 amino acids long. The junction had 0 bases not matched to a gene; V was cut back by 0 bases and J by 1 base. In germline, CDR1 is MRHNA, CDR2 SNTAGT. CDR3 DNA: TGTGCCAGCAGTGACTCGCGGGGGGGCACAGATACGCAGTATTTT. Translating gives CASSDSRGGTDTQYF.

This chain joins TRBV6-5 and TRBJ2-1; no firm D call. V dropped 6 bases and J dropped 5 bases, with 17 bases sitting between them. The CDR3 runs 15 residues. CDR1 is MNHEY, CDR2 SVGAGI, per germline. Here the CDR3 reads CASRRDRSSNNEQFF. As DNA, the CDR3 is TGTGCCAGCAGAAGAGATAGGTCGTCTAACAATGAGCAGTTCTTC.